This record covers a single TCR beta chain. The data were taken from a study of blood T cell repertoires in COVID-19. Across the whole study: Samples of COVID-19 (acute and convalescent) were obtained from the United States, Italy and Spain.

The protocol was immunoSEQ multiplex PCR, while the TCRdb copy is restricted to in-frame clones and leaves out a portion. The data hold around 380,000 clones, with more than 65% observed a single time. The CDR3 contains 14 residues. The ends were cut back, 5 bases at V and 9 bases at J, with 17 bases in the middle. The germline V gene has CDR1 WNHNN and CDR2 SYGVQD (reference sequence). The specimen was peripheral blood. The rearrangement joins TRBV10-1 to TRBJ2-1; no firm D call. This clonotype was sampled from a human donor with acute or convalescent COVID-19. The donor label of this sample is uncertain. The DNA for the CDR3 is TGCGCCAGCAGTACTCGAGTCCGAGGAAGTGAGCAGTTCTTC. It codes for CASSTRVRGSEQFF.